These T cell receptor beta chains were read from a single sample in a study of T-cell reconstitution after alpha-beta-depleted transplantation in children. One entry per CDR3 protein, called by TCRdb with MiXCR from the PCR reads. The sample shows about 610,000 distinct CDR3 sequences, about 10% of them seen only once. This sample comprised PBMCs from the stem cell graft donor, obtained from the stem cell graft. All receptors derive from a human donor who donated a stem cell graft to a child with acute myeloid leukemia. Both conserved end residues are part of each CDR3. Each record gives: V gene, clone size, J gene, D gene, CDR3 protein, CDR3 DNA. A D gene is named only where the DNA matches it firmly. Size tells how often a clone was seen (once, few, many) or the class of an expanded clone, and some rows leave it out.

V gene: TRBV7-9; clone size: few; J gene: TRBJ2-7; D gene: .; CDR3 protein: CASSLGRQSWEQYF; CDR3 DNA: TGTGCCAGCAGTTTAGGTCGACAGTCGTGGGAGCAGTACTTC
V gene: TRBV9; clone size: few; J gene: TRBJ2-5; D gene: .; CDR3 protein: CASSVVEGDRETQYF; CDR3 DNA: TGTGCCAGCAGCGTAGTCGAGGGGGACCGAGAGACCCAGTACTTC
V gene: TRBV5-6; clone size: few; J gene: TRBJ2-1; D gene: TRBD2; CDR3 protein: CASSLSGTSGRGTYNEQFF; CDR3 DNA: TGTGCCAGCAGCTTGTCCGGGACTAGCGGGAGAGGAACCTACAATGAGCAGTTCTTC
V gene: TRBV20-1; clone size: .; J gene: TRBJ2-7; D gene: TRBD1; CDR3 protein: CSGSGQGGHEQYF; CDR3 DNA: TGCAGTGGCAGTGGACAGGGCGGCCACGAGCAGTACTTC
V gene: TRBV7-8; clone size: many; J gene: TRBJ2-7; D gene: .; CDR3 protein: CASSLGWQAGRNEQYF; CDR3 DNA: TGTGCCAGCAGCTTAGGTTGGCAGGCGGGTCGAAACGAGCAGTACTTC
V gene: TRBV12-3/TRBV12-4; clone size: few; J gene: TRBJ2-7; D gene: .; CDR3 protein: CASSRRYGVNEQYF; CDR3 DNA: TGTGCCAGCAGTCGTAGGTACGGGGTCAACGAGCAGTACTTC
V gene: TRBV12-3/TRBV12-4; clone size: .; J gene: TRBJ1-1; D gene: TRBD1; CDR3 protein: CASSLTGGMDTEAFF; CDR3 DNA: TGTGCCAGCAGTCTAACAGGGGGCATGGACACTGAAGCTTTCTTT
V gene: TRBV27; clone size: .; J gene: TRBJ1-5; D gene: .; CDR3 protein: CASSLKVDQPQHF; CDR3 DNA: TGTGCCAGCAGTCTCAAGGTGGATCAGCCCCAGCATTTT
V gene: TRBV20-1; clone size: few; J gene: TRBJ2-3; D gene: .; CDR3 protein: CSPLGASLSRDTQYF; CDR3 DNA: TGCAGTCCACTAGGGGCTAGCTTATCCCGTGATACGCAGTATTTT
V gene: TRBV7-3; clone size: many; J gene: TRBJ2-2; D gene: .; CDR3 protein: CASSLETVTGELFF; CDR3 DNA: TGTGCCAGCAGCTTAGAGACGGTGACCGGGGAGCTGTTTTTT
V gene: TRBV20-1; clone size: .; J gene: TRBJ2-3; D gene: TRBD1; CDR3 protein: CSARRQGKDTQYF; CDR3 DNA: TGCAGTGCTAGGCGACAGGGTAAAGATACGCAGTATTTT
V gene: TRBV29-1; clone size: many; J gene: TRBJ2-5; D gene: .; CDR3 protein: CSVVEKQETQYF; CDR3 DNA: TGCAGCGTTGTGGAGAAACAAGAGACCCAGTACTTC
V gene: TRBV29-1; clone size: .; J gene: TRBJ2-2; D gene: TRBD2; CDR3 protein: CSTRTSGSSGELFF; CDR3 DNA: TGCAGCACGCGGACTAGCGGGAGTTCCGGGGAGCTGTTTTTT
V gene: TRBV29-1; clone size: many; J gene: TRBJ2-3; D gene: .; CDR3 protein: CSVGENTDTQYF; CDR3 DNA: TGCAGCGTCGGGGAAAACACAGATACGCAGTATTTT
V gene: TRBV12-3/TRBV12-4; clone size: many; J gene: TRBJ2-1; D gene: TRBD2; CDR3 protein: CASIPRSSGLLFNNEQFF; CDR3 DNA: TGTGCCAGCATCCCTAGGAGTAGCGGGCTTTTATTTAACAATGAGCAGTTCTTC
V gene: TRBV5-1; clone size: .; J gene: TRBJ2-5; D gene: .; CDR3 protein: CASSRYMGEWETQYF; CDR3 DNA: TGCGCCAGCAGTCGTTACATGGGGGAGTGGGAGACCCAGTACTTC
V gene: TRBV30; clone size: .; J gene: TRBJ2-3; D gene: TRBD1; CDR3 protein: CAWAARGLTDTQYF; CDR3 DNA: TGTGCCTGGGCGGCGAGGGGGCTAACAGATACGCAGTATTTT
V gene: TRBV29-1; clone size: many; J gene: TRBJ1-5; D gene: TRBD1; CDR3 protein: CSAGGSNQPQHF; CDR3 DNA: TGCAGCGCAGGGGGCTCTAATCAGCCCCAGCATTTT
V gene: TRBV4-1; clone size: .; J gene: TRBJ2-5; D gene: TRBD1; CDR3 protein: CASSQRQGNQETQYF; CDR3 DNA: TGCGCCAGCAGCCAGAGACAGGGGAATCAAGAGACCCAGTACTTC
V gene: TRBV12-3/TRBV12-4; clone size: few; J gene: TRBJ2-1; D gene: .; CDR3 protein: CASSFGRGEVDEQFF; CDR3 DNA: TGTGCCAGCAGTTTTGGCAGGGGTGAAGTGGATGAGCAGTTCTTC
V gene: TRBV4-2; clone size: .; J gene: TRBJ2-1; D gene: TRBD2; CDR3 protein: CASSQARGSSYNEQFF; CDR3 DNA: TGTGCCAGCAGCCAAGCACGCGGGAGCTCCTACAATGAGCAGTTCTTC
V gene: TRBV7-8; clone size: few; J gene: TRBJ2-7; D gene: .; CDR3 protein: CASSLASPLAPYEQYF; CDR3 DNA: TGTGCCAGCAGCTTAGCGTCCCCTCTGGCCCCCTACGAGCAGTACTTC
V gene: TRBV20-1; clone size: many; J gene: TRBJ1-5; D gene: .; CDR3 protein: CSARDLRQGSRPQHF; CDR3 DNA: TGCAGTGCTAGAGATCTTAGGCAGGGTTCTCGGCCCCAGCATTTT
V gene: TRBV11-2; clone size: many; J gene: TRBJ2-5; D gene: .; CDR3 protein: CASSKLGRVEETQYF; CDR3 DNA: TGTGCCAGCAGCAAGTTAGGGCGGGTAGAAGAGACCCAGTACTTC
V gene: TRBV10-3; clone size: many; J gene: TRBJ2-1; D gene: TRBD1; CDR3 protein: CAISESQGENEQFF; CDR3 DNA: TGTGCCATCAGTGAATCACAGGGGGAGAATGAGCAGTTCTTC
V gene: TRBV4-3; clone size: few; J gene: TRBJ1-5; D gene: .; CDR3 protein: CASSLSDSFNQPQHF; CDR3 DNA: TGCGCCAGCAGCCTTTCGGACAGTTTCAATCAGCCCCAGCATTTT
V gene: TRBV7-2; clone size: few; J gene: TRBJ2-7; D gene: TRBD1; CDR3 protein: CASSLAGRQGSTEQYF; CDR3 DNA: TGTGCCAGCAGCTTAGCTGGTCGACAGGGGAGTACCGAGCAGTACTTC
V gene: TRBV3-1; clone size: few; J gene: TRBJ1-2; D gene: .; CDR3 protein: CASSQRQGNYGYTF; CDR3 DNA: TGTGCCAGCAGCCAAAGGCAGGGGAACTATGGCTACACCTTC
V gene: TRBV20-1; clone size: many; J gene: TRBJ2-6; D gene: .; CDR3 protein: CSAREPPSGANVLTF; CDR3 DNA: TGCAGTGCTAGAGAACCGCCTTCTGGGGCCAACGTCCTGACTTTC
V gene: TRBV6-1; clone size: many; J gene: TRBJ1-1; D gene: .; CDR3 protein: CASSEAAFGAEAFF; CDR3 DNA: TGTGCCAGCAGTGAGGCCGCGTTTGGCGCTGAAGCTTTCTTT
V gene: TRBV24-1; clone size: many; J gene: TRBJ2-1; D gene: TRBD1; CDR3 protein: CATSGYVGTGDYNEQFF; CDR3 DNA: TGTGCCACCAGCGGTTACGTAGGGACAGGGGACTACAATGAGCAGTTCTTC
V gene: TRBV29-1; clone size: many; J gene: TRBJ2-2; D gene: .; CDR3 protein: CSVDNGGGGELFF; CDR3 DNA: TGCAGCGTTGATAATGGAGGTGGCGGGGAGCTGTTTTTT
V gene: TRBV29-1; clone size: few; J gene: TRBJ2-1; D gene: TRBD2; CDR3 protein: CSVDVGLGSPHNEQFF; CDR3 DNA: TGCAGCGTTGATGTAGGACTAGGATCTCCACACAATGAGCAGTTCTTC
V gene: TRBV7-2; clone size: .; J gene: TRBJ2-2; D gene: .; CDR3 protein: CASSLGAGIPGELFF; CDR3 DNA: TGTGCCAGCAGCTTGGGGGCAGGTATCCCCGGGGAGCTGTTTTTT
V gene: TRBV4-2; clone size: many; J gene: TRBJ2-7; D gene: .; CDR3 protein: CASSQDQATGTYEQYF; CDR3 DNA: TGTGCCAGCAGCCAAGATCAGGCGACAGGAACCTACGAGCAGTACTTC
V gene: TRBV15; clone size: many; J gene: TRBJ2-1; D gene: TRBD2; CDR3 protein: CATSRPLAGPAYNEQFF; CDR3 DNA: TGTGCCACCAGCAGACCTCTAGCGGGACCAGCCTACAATGAGCAGTTCTTC
V gene: TRBV7-6; clone size: .; J gene: TRBJ2-7; D gene: .; CDR3 protein: CASSPLGYPPSYEQYF; CDR3 DNA: TGTGCCAGCAGCCCATTAGGGTACCCTCCTTCCTACGAGCAGTACTTC
V gene: TRBV6-2/TRBV6-3; clone size: .; J gene: TRBJ2-4; D gene: .; CDR3 protein: CASSYSPGHQYF; CDR3 DNA: TGTGCCAGCAGTTACTCGCCGGGACATCAGTACTTC
V gene: TRBV12-3/TRBV12-4; clone size: .; J gene: TRBJ2-7; D gene: TRBD1; CDR3 protein: CASTTRTGVEQYF; CDR3 DNA: TGTGCCAGCACCACCCGGACAGGGGTCGAGCAGTACTTC
V gene: TRBV5-6; clone size: few; J gene: TRBJ1-4; D gene: .; CDR3 protein: CASSFNPTNEKLFF; CDR3 DNA: TGTGCCAGCAGCTTTAATCCAACTAATGAAAAACTGTTTTTT
V gene: TRBV7-9; clone size: .; J gene: TRBJ2-7; D gene: TRBD1; CDR3 protein: CASSSLGPTGGEQYF; CDR3 DNA: TGTGCCAGCAGCTCCTTAGGGCCCACAGGGGGCGAGCAGTACTTC
V gene: TRBV20-1; clone size: .; J gene: TRBJ2-2; D gene: .; CDR3 protein: CSAPRGGHTGELFF; CDR3 DNA: TGCAGTGCTCCCCGTGGGGGGCACACCGGGGAGCTGTTTTTT
V gene: TRBV5-1; clone size: .; J gene: TRBJ1-1; D gene: .; CDR3 protein: CASSLGGTPYTEAFF; CDR3 DNA: TGCGCCAGCAGCTTAGGAGGGACCCCCTACACTGAAGCTTTCTTT
V gene: TRBV5-1; clone size: few; J gene: TRBJ2-1; D gene: .; CDR3 protein: CASSLVGASSYNEQFF; CDR3 DNA: TGCGCCAGCAGCTTGGTTGGGGCTAGCTCCTACAATGAGCAGTTCTTC